The T cell receptor beta chain described here comes from a study of T cells in localized non-small cell lung cancer. Produced via immunoSEQ multiplex PCR; TCRdb's table is partial and in-frame only. The repertoire has fewer than 60,000 clones, approximately 83% of them found once; the top ten carry 15% to 20%. The CDR3 totals 14 residues. With 3 bases clipped from V and 4 bases from J, the junction kept 5 bases outside the gene matches. Germline lookup yields CDR1 SGHTA and CDR2 FQGNSA. J is TRBJ2-7 and V is TRBV7-2, with 8 bases identical to TRBD2. This material consisted of peripheral blood, taken before any cancer treatment. This sequence was found in a female donor older than 55 with stage II squamous cell lung carcinoma. The CDR3 spells CASSFTSGPYEQYF. The CDR3 coding sequence is TGTGCCAGCAGCTTTACTAGCGGTCCGTACGAGCAGTACTTC.